These 23 T cell receptor beta chains came from one sample sequenced in a study of cytomegalovirus exposure and HLA in healthy donors. PCR used 60 Vbeta primers and 13 Jbeta primers. Some clones are missing from TCRdb's copy, which holds only in-frame ones; the method was immunoSEQ multiplex PCR. Of about 110,000 clones in the sample, 82% were seen once. The sample comprised PBMCs. These receptors came from a young man in good health and CMV-seropositive.

The V and J genes are TRBV5-5 and TRBJ1-2, with D possibly TRBD1 on 6 matching bases. The CDR3 is made up of 14 amino acids. The V end lost 3 bases, the J end lost 4 bases, and 13 bases lay between the germline ends. Germline CDR1 SGHKS, CDR2 YYEKEE (reference sequence). CDR3 coding DNA: TGTGCCAGCAGCTACGACGGACAGCTCTATGGCTACACCTTC. Its protein product is CASSYDGQLYGYTF.

This clone was found a few times. The chain is built from TRBV10-3 and TRBJ2-7, with 10 bases that match TRBD2. V shed 4 bases and J 2 bases; nucleotides not matched to a gene: 2. Per the germline V gene, CDR1 is ENHRY and CDR2 is SYGVKD. The CDR3 is 14 amino acids. CDR3 in amino acids: CAISGTSGTYEQYF. CDR3 nucleotide sequence: TGTGCCATCAGTGGGACTAGCGGTACCTACGAGCAGTACTTC.

The gene calls are TRBV6-6 and TRBJ2-3, with TRBD1 as a possible D gene (6 bases). This CDR3 comprises 14 residues. CDR1 and CDR2 (germline): MNHNY, SVGAGI (reference sequence). V lost 6 bases and J 0 bases, leaving 10 bases between the germline ends. CDR3 coding DNA: TGTGCCAGCAGACAGGGACCTAGCACAGATACGCAGTATTTT. This sequence encodes CASRQGPSTDTQYF.

This rearrangement joins TRBV7-9 to TRBJ1-2; D not certain. The CDR3 is 15 amino acids. Germline CDR1 and CDR2: SEHNR and FQNEAQ (reference sequence). Trimming took 2 bases from V and 10 from J, leaving 20 bases between them. The CDR3: CASSLPEDFQGYYTF. CDR3 nucleotides: TGTGCCAGCAGCTTACCTGAGGACTTTCAAGGGTACTACACCTTC.

The chain joins TRBV7-6 to TRBJ2-3, with TRBD2 matching over 12 bases. CDR3 length equals 17 residues. CDR1 and CDR2 (germline): SGHVS, FNYEAQ. Trimming removed 7 bases from V and 0 bases from J; junction bases left unmatched: 8. In DNA, the CDR3 is TGTGCCAGCACTGGACTAGCGGGACGCGGAAGCACAGATACGCAGTATTTT. Translated: CASTGLAGRGSTDTQYF.

This clone was detected only a few times. V usage is TRBV6-4 and J usage is TRBJ1-6, with D hard to call. The germline CDR1 and CDR2 sequences are MRHNA and SNTAGT. Trimming cost V 2 bases and J 5 bases, with 7 bases left between them. The CDR3 sequence is 14 residues long. The CDR3 reads CASSDAGDNSPLHF. CDR3 sequence (DNA): TGTGCCAGCAGTGACGCCGGAGATAATTCACCCCTCCACTTT.

This chain uses TRBV6-5 with TRBJ1-1, with D uncertain. CDR1 and CDR2 from the germline V gene are MNHEY and SVGAGI. Trimming pared 1 base from V and 1 base from J, leaving 10 bases between. The CDR3 loop spans 15 amino acids. The CDR3 here is CASSYWSPRNTEAFF. In DNA form, the CDR3 reads TGTGCCAGCAGTTACTGGTCACCTAGGAACACTGAAGCTTTCTTT.

This clone is a singleton in its sample. The chain has TRBV7-9 and TRBJ2-1; D uncertain. Trimming removed 1 base at V and 7 bases at J, with 5 bases between. The germline CDR1 and CDR2 sequences are SEHNR and FQNEAQ (reference sequence). The CDR3 is made up of 12 amino acids. In nucleotides, the CDR3 is TGTGCCAGCAGCTTAGATGTAAATGAGCAGTTCTTC. Its protein is CASSLDVNEQFF.

The chain combines TRBV19 with TRBJ1-2, with TRBD1 identical over 9 bases. The CDR3 totals 14 residues. Trimming took 6 bases from V and 6 from J; bases not matched to a gene: 8. CDR1 and CDR2 from the germline V gene are LNHDA and SQIVND (reference sequence). The DNA for the CDR3 is TGTGCCAGTAGGCCGGGACAGGGAAGGAATGGCTACACCTTC. Residues: CASRPGQGRNGYTF.

The chain couples TRBV6-6 to TRBJ2-3, with TRBD2 matching over 11 bases. V gave up 5 bases and J gave up 5 bases; unmatched junction bases: 9. The CDR3 length is 16 residues. CDR1 is MNHNY, CDR2 SVGAGI, per germline (reference sequence). The CDR3 DNA reads as TGTGCCAGCAGTCACTTAGCGGGGGGGCTCAAAGATACGCAGTATTTT. Translated: CASSHLAGGLKDTQYF.

V is TRBV2 and J is TRBJ1-5, with D perhaps matching TRBD1 (6 bases). V was shortened by 4 bases and J by 4 bases, with 14 bases between the two germline ends. CDR1 is SNHLY and CDR2 is FYNNEI in the germline V gene. This CDR3 has 15 residues. The CDR3 is CASSAGQGKNQPQHF. CDR3 DNA sequence: TGTGCCAGCAGTGCAGGCCAGGGGAAGAATCAGCCCCAGCATTTT.

CDR3 loop: CASSWSAGPQETQYF. The DNA for the CDR3 is TGTGCCAGCAGCTGGTCTGCGGGTCCCCAAGAGACCCAGTACTTC. V is TRBV11-3 and J is TRBJ2-5; tentatively, D is TRBD2 (5 bases). This CDR3 has 15 amino acids. The germline CDR1 and CDR2 sequences are SGHNT and YENEEA. Trimming pared 4 bases from V and 1 base from J, leaving 13 bases between.

DNA for the CDR3: TGCGCCAGCAGCTTGGGCCGGACAGGGGATATCTACGAGCAGTACTTC. It yields the protein CASSLGRTGDIYEQYF. The rearrangement uses TRBV5-1 and TRBJ2-7, with 9 bases matching TRBD1. Looked up from germline, CDR1 is SGHRS and CDR2 is YFSETQ. CDR3 length equals 16 residues. After removal of 0 bases from V and 3 bases from J, the junction contained 7 bases not matched to a gene.

V gene TRBV5-1 combines with J gene TRBJ1-1; 7 bases line up with TRBD1. V trimming: 4 bases; J trimming: 7 bases; junction bases outside the gene matches: 7. Germline CDR1 and CDR2: SGHRS and YFSETQ. The CDR3 runs 13 residues. CDR3 coding DNA: TGCGCCAGCAGCCGGAACCGGGACAGTGAAGCTTTCTTT. This sequence encodes CASSRNRDSEAFF.

The gene calls are TRBV7-9 and TRBJ2-3, with 9 bases identical to TRBD2. The V and J ends lost 3 bases and 2 bases, in that order; junction bases with no gene match: 3. Per the germline V gene, CDR1 is SEHNR and CDR2 is FQNEAQ (reference sequence). This CDR3 contains 15 residues. CDR3 nucleotide sequence: TGTGCCAGCAGCTTCGCGGGGGGGAACACAGATACGCAGTATTTT. Translation: CASSFAGGNTDTQYF. Full variable domain (remainder filled in from reference TRBV7-9 and TRBJ2-3): DTGVSQNPRHKITKRGQNVTFRCDPISEHNRLYWYRQTLGQGPEFLTYFQNEAQLEKSRLLSDRFSAERPKGSFSTLEIQRTEQGDSAMYLCASSFAGGNTDTQYFGPGTRLTVL.

This chain links TRBV30 with TRBJ2-5, with 7 bases matching TRBD2. Germline loops: CDR1 GTSNPN, CDR2 SVGIG (reference sequence). V lost 4 bases, J lost 2 bases, and 4 bases stayed unmatched. This CDR3 comprises 13 residues. The CDR3 nucleotides read TGTGCCTGGACGGGACTACTACAAGAGACCCAGTACTTC. As protein: CAWTGLLQETQYF.

The chain couples TRBV11-2 to TRBJ2-7; 9 positions match TRBD1. Germline CDR1 SGHAT, CDR2 FQNNGV. This CDR3 is built from 14 residues. The J segment lost 5 bases and the V segment lost 3 bases, leaving 5 bases of the junction unmatched. The CDR3 region is CASSFGDRANEQYF. The CDR3 nucleotides are TGTGCCAGCAGCTTTGGGGACAGGGCTAACGAGCAGTACTTC.

The chain combines TRBV2 with TRBJ2-6; D is possibly TRBD1 (5 bases). Germline assignment: CDR1 SNHLY and CDR2 FYNNEI. With 2 bases removed from V and 1 base from J, the gap between germline ends came to 9 bases. This CDR3 has 16 amino acids. CDR3 coding DNA: TGTGCCAGCAGTGAAACAGGTGCATCTGGGGCCAACGTCCTGACTTTC. Translating it yields CASSETGASGANVLTF. The variable domain in full, completed from reference TRBV2 and TRBJ2-6, reads EPEVTQTPSHQVTQMGQEVILRCVPISNHLYFYWYRQILGQKVEFLVSFYNNEISEKSEIFDDQFSVERPDGSNFTLKIRSTKLEDSAMYFCASSETGASGANVLTFGAGSRLTVL.

With respect to this clone: At one end, the junction sequence differs from germline, possibly due to a read error. The J gene is TRBJ2-5, the V gene TRBV19; D is perhaps TRBD1 (6 bases). This CDR3 has 15 amino acids. Germline V gene data show CDR1 as LNHDA and CDR2 as SQIVND (reference sequence). The CDR3 region is CANSIQTGIGETQYF. CDR3 sequence (DNA): TGTGCCAATAGTATACAGACAGGTATTGGGGAGACCCAGTACTTC.

J is TRBJ1-1 and V is TRBV5-1, with 7 positions matching TRBD1. V shed 0 bases, J shed 3 bases, and the junction held 2 bases outside the gene matches. The CDR3 consists of 14 residues. Germline CDR1 and CDR2: SGHRS and YFSETQ. The CDR3: CASSLDQGDTEAFF. The CDR3 nucleotides are TGCGCCAGCAGCTTGGATCAGGGGGACACTGAAGCTTTCTTT.

The J gene is TRBJ2-7, the V gene TRBV5-4, with TRBD1 as a possible D gene (5 bases). V lost 1 base and J lost 0, with 11 bases in between. The CDR3 covers 15 residues. Germline-derived CDR1 and CDR2 are SGHNT and YYREEE (reference sequence). The CDR3 DNA reads as TGTGCCAGCAGCTTGCGAGGACAACTCTCCTACGAGCAGTACTTC. Translation: CASSLRGQLSYEQYF.

The rearrangement joins TRBV7-2 to TRBJ2-1; D is unclear. The CDR3 length is 11 residues. The germline V gene encodes CDR1 SGHTA and CDR2 FQGNSA. Between the trimmed V and J ends, which lost 2 bases and 15 bases, there was a span of 11 bases. CDR3 in amino acids: CASSLIYSVFF. In DNA, the CDR3 is TGTGCCAGCAGCTTAATTTACTCGGTGTTCTTC.

The V and J genes are TRBV11-3 and TRBJ1-2; D gene uncertain. Germline V CDR1 and CDR2: SGHNT, YENEEA. The CDR3 spans 15 residues. Between the trimmed V and J ends, which lost 0 bases and 4 bases, there was a span of 12 bases. The CDR3 DNA reads as TGTGCCAGCAGCTTAGATGGCAGAGGGATCTATGGCTACACCTTC. It encodes CASSLDGRGIYGYTF.